Listed here are 17 T cell receptor beta chains from one sample, sequenced in a study of Ad26.COV2.S vaccination and SARS-CoV-2 variants. Profiling relied on immunoSEQ multiplex PCR, and the TCRdb table lists in-frame clones only, not all of them. The table shows around 350,000 clones, with about 88% occurring only once. Indicated treatment: some 20 received Ad26.COV2.S at low or high dose, single or two shots; five or six received placebo; per-sample allocation not given. Samples analyzed were those drawn on day 63 after the first vaccine or placebo injection. Sample: peripheral blood, taken in a trial of Ad26.COV2.S vaccine versus placebo. These receptors were collected from a person between 18 and 65 years old who received the Ad26.COV2.S COVID-19 vaccine or a placebo.

This chain connects TRBV12-3 or TRBV12-4 to TRBJ2-5; 8 nucleotides line up with TRBD2. This CDR3 has 13 residues. J gave up 3 bases and V 5 bases, and 2 bases lay outside the gene matches. The CDR3 is CASSGTRKETQYF. The CDR3 region has the DNA TGTGCCAGCAGTGGGACTAGAAAAGAGACCCAGTACTTC.

This chain uses TRBV5-4 with TRBJ2-1; D ambiguous. Germline V gene sequence: CDR1 SGHNT, CDR2 YYREEE (reference sequence). The CDR3 contains 15 residues. V was clipped by 2 bases and J by 9 bases, with 18 bases between them. This chain's CDR3 is CASSLNDFWVGEQFF. The CDR3 region has the DNA TGTGCCAGCAGCTTAAACGATTTCTGGGTTGGTGAGCAGTTCTTC. The full variable domain, rest sourced from reference TRBV5-4 and TRBJ2-1, is ETGVTQSPTHLIKTRGQQVTLRCSSQSGHNTVSWYQQALGQGPQFIFQYYREEENGRGNFPPRFSGLQFPNYSSELNVNALELDDSALYLCASSLNDFWVGEQFFGPGTRLTVL.

The chain carries TRBV5-1 and TRBJ2-3; the D gene is possibly TRBD2 (6 bases). Trimming removed 5 bases at V and 1 base at J, with 11 bases between. The germline V gene encodes CDR1 SGHRS and CDR2 YFSETQ. The CDR3 loop spans 14 amino acids. CDR3 residues: CASSRERGTDTQYF. Here the CDR3 DNA reads TGCGCCAGCAGTCGGGAGCGGGGCACAGATACGCAGTATTTT.

J is TRBJ1-4 and V is TRBV25-1, with 8 positions matching TRBD1. Germline assignment: CDR1 MGHDK and CDR2 SYGVNS. Trimming cost V 2 bases and J 8 bases; bases outside gene matches: 4. CDR3 size: 14 residues. The CDR3 sequence: CASSEHQGAEKLFF. CDR3 DNA sequence: TGTGCCAGCAGTGAACACCAGGGGGCGGAAAAACTGTTTTTT.

CDR3 loop: CASSPRRQANYEQYF. The CDR3 bases are TGTGCCAGCAGCCCAAGACGACAGGCTAACTACGAGCAGTACTTC. This chain connects TRBV7-2 to TRBJ2-7, with a weak D call TRBD1 (6 bases). This CDR3 spans 15 amino acids. Germline CDR1 reads SGHTA; CDR2 reads FQGNSA. V lost 5 bases and J 3 bases, leaving 17 bases between the germline ends.

The chain links TRBV27 to TRBJ2-5; 7 bases line up with TRBD1. Unmatched junction bases numbered 11, after V lost 6 bases and J lost 4 bases. The CDR3 sequence is 15 residues long. Germline V gives CDR1 MNHEY, CDR2 SMNVEV (reference sequence). CDR3 in amino acids: CASSWGTADSETQYF. The CDR3 nucleotides are TGTGCCAGCAGCTGGGGGACAGCCGATTCAGAGACCCAGTACTTC.

This chain uses TRBV25-1 with TRBJ1-2; a weak D match, TRBD1 (6 bases). Germline CDR1 and CDR2: MGHDK and SYGVNS. The CDR3 totals 18 residues. The V end was cut by 0 bases, the J end by 3 bases, with 20 bases between. CDR3 nucleotides: TGTGCCAGCAGTGAATATCGGCAGGGGCCGAAGAACGACTATGGCTACACCTTC. Translating it yields CASSEYRQGPKNDYGYTF.

The V gene is TRBV5-6, the J gene TRBJ1-4; 7 bases map to TRBD1. V shed 4 bases and J 8 bases; nucleotides not matched to a gene: 8. Germline V CDR1 and CDR2: SGHDT, YYEEEE. CDR3 length: 14 amino acids. The CDR3 is CASSGDDRAEKLFF. CDR3 nucleotide sequence: TGTGCCAGCAGCGGAGATGACAGGGCCGAAAAACTGTTTTTT.

The chain couples TRBV19 to TRBJ1-1; TRBD1 matches 7 bases. J was trimmed by 5 bases and V by 5 bases; bases with no gene match: 8. Germline CDR1 is LNHDA and CDR2 is SQIVND (reference sequence). The CDR3 is 14 residues long. The CDR3 loop is CASSQATGITEAFF. The CDR3 bases are TGTGCCAGTAGTCAGGCGACAGGGATTACTGAAGCTTTCTTT.

A remark on this clone: Mismatch with germline at one junction end may stem from a read error. The chain uses TRBV6-5 and TRBJ2-7; D possibly corresponds to TRBD2 (6 bases). This CDR3 contains 14 residues. Germline CDR1 and CDR2: MNHEY and SVGAGI. DNA of the CDR3: TGTGTCAGCAGTTCGTTGGGGGGCTCCTACGAGCAGTACTTC. This sequence encodes CVSSSLGGSYEQYF.

This clone came up once. The V call is TRBV27, the J call TRBJ2-5; the match to TRBD2 covers 10 bases. The V gene's germline CDR1 is MNHEY and CDR2 SMNVEV (reference sequence). V trimming: 2 bases; J trimming: 13 bases; junction bases outside the gene matches: 7. The CDR3 consists of 13 residues. The CDR3 sequence is CASSLASGGPGYF. The CDR3 bases are TGTGCCAGCAGTTTAGCTAGCGGGGGTCCCGGGTACTTC.

V is TRBV27 and J is TRBJ2-1; D not resolved. CDR3 length: 16 residues. Looked up from germline, CDR1 is MNHEY and CDR2 is SMNVEV (reference sequence). V gave up 3 bases and J gave up 0 bases, with 12 bases separating them. Written as DNA, the CDR3 is TGTGCCAGCAGTTTGCAACCCTCGGGCTCCTACAATGAGCAGTTCTTC. Translating it yields CASSLQPSGSYNEQFF.

The CDR3 DNA reads TGTGCCAGCAGCGGATCGACAGGGGAGGAGACCCAGTACTTC. Translated: CASSGSTGEETQYF. The chain combines TRBV5-5 with TRBJ2-5; 8 bases agree with TRBD1. With 4 bases clipped from V and 5 bases from J, the junction kept 7 bases outside the gene matches. The germline CDR1 and CDR2 sequences are SGHKS and YYEKEE (reference sequence). The CDR3 spans 14 residues. Combining the CDR3 with reference TRBV5-5 and TRBJ2-5 gives the whole variable domain DAGVTQSPTHLIKTRGQQVTLRCSPISGHKSVSWYQQVLGQGPQFIFQYYEKEERGRGNFPDRFSARQFPNYSSELNVNALLLGDSALYLCASSGSTGEETQYFGPGTRLLVL.

The V gene is TRBV19, the J gene TRBJ2-3; D unclear. Germline lookup yields CDR1 LNHDA and CDR2 SQIVND (reference sequence). V was trimmed by 3 bases and J by 9 bases, leaving 22 bases between them. This CDR3 is built from 16 residues. The CDR3 nucleotides are TGTGCCAGTAGTATCTCTGGTAGGATTCGATGGGAAACGCAGTATTTT. The encoded protein is CASSISGRIRWETQYF.

The chain has TRBV7-6 and TRBJ2-5; possibly TRBD2 for D (6 bases). CDR1 is SGHVS, CDR2 FNYEAQ, per germline. CDR3 size: 17 residues. Trimming removed 6 bases from V and 2 bases from J, with 22 bases in between. The DNA for the CDR3 is TGTGCCAGCAGGGCATGGGGCCGGGACTCCAGTCAAGAGACCCAGTACTTC. This gives the protein CASRAWGRDSSQETQYF.

The chain carries TRBV10-1 and TRBJ1-2, with 7 bases lining up with TRBD1. V trimming: 4 bases; J trimming: 12 bases; junction bases outside the gene matches: 8. The CDR3 is 12 residues long. Per germline, CDR1 WNHNN and CDR2 SYGVQD (reference sequence). The CDR3 sequence: CASSGQQGWDTF. In nucleotides, the CDR3 is TGCGCCAGCAGTGGCCAACAGGGGTGGGACACCTTC.

V is TRBV2 and J is TRBJ1-4; D is ambiguous. V lost 4 bases and J lost 1, with 7 bases in between. The length of the CDR3 is 14 residues. Germline CDR1 and CDR2: SNHLY and FYNNEI. CDR3 in amino acids: CASSVYLTNEKLFF. The CDR3 nucleotides are TGTGCCAGCAGTGTCTACTTAACTAATGAAAAACTGTTTTTT. Complete variable domain (other parts from reference TRBV2 and TRBJ1-4): EPEVTQTPSHQVTQMGQEVILRCVPISNHLYFYWYRQILGQKVEFLVSFYNNEISEKSEIFDDQFSVERPDGSNFTLKIRSTKLEDSAMYFCASSVYLTNEKLFFGSGTQLSVL.